The present TCR beta chain was sequenced within a study of blood T cells in healthy people across ages (dated by TCRdb to the mid-2010s). About the full investigation: In model experiments, template switching captured roughly one uniquely barcoded TCR beta cDNA molecule for every two T cells. The study measured age-related changes in TCR beta repertoire diversity using deep sequencing normalized with unique cDNA molecular identifiers. The donors were divided into four age groups: young (average about 16 years), middle-aged (about 41), aged (under 70) and long-lived (about 80). To avoid experimental bias, donors of different ages were randomly spread across the sequencing lanes. Using the same blood draw, the study looked at two additional independent replicas of 1 million unique cDNA reads for two donors, one aged 18 to 30 and the other aged 80 or older. What the work shows at the level of the full study, not this receptor alone: Because the CMV infection status of the donors was unknown, age-related changes in expanded clonotypes may potentially have been confounded. Estimates of total diversity based on one million sequenced T cells were regarded as lower bounds and as underestimates. There was a strong correlation between observed TCR beta diversity and the percentage of naive T cells measured by flow cytometry. As age increased, observed TCR beta diversity per million T cells dropped in a roughly linear way, and a significant reduction was already evident by age around 41. Conclusive comparison of naive and antigen-experienced compartments was prevented by the profiling of bulk unsorted PBMCs. The long-lived group showed more naive CD4+ T cells, fewer expanded clones and increased TCR diversity than the aged group, suggesting age selection.

The donors were roughly 38 Caucasian individuals from Russia, aged about 6 to 95 years, who were systemically healthy. Ten milliliters of peripheral blood were drawn from each donor into EDTA-treated Vacutainer tubes. Ficoll-Paque density-gradient centrifugation was used to isolate PBMCs, with at least 7 million obtained per sample. Total RNA was extracted from PBMCs with Trizol reagent, with at least 5.5 micrograms obtained per sample. The percentages of naive CD45RAhigh/CD27high T cells were determined by flow cytometry on a PBMC aliquot from every donor. The library was made by 5' RACE. Sequencer: Illumina HiSeq 2500. The second PCR ran for roughly 7 to 11 cycles and used a J-beta primer mix along with a sample-barcoded 5' primer. Each TCR beta cDNA molecule received a unique molecular identifier from a template-switch 5' adaptor carrying 12 random nucleotides. At least 2.5 million CDR3-containing paired-end reads were obtained from each sample. First-strand cDNA was synthesized from all RNA with the Mint cDNA synthesis kit, primed by a TRBC-specific oligonucleotide. All cDNA was treated with uracil-DNA glycosylase and then went through a first 18-cycle PCR with the universal primers M1SS and BC2_uni_R. The original methods were these. For normalization, 1 million high-quality reads, each with a distinct molecular identifier, were randomly selected from each sample. Instead of being binned into consensus sequences, reads that shared molecular identifiers were thrown out. MiTCR, set to a Q25 quality threshold and the strictest error-elimination algorithm, was used for CDR3 identification, clonotype clustering and error correction. A nonparametric unseen species model with Euler transformation was used to estimate a lower bound on total TCR beta diversity. TCRdb reanalyzed the raw reads on its own, using fastp at Q25 for trimming and MiXCR for clone calling, and kept in-frame beta chains. All rows with the same CDR3 protein become a single entry with the most common DNA and genes. The V and J calls come from TCRdb's annotation, not from the publication. The sample contains some 900,000 distinct CDR3 sequences, 29% of them found a single time. The ten largest make up 17% of the sample.

A word on this clonotype: Its antigen has not been determined. No per-base quality is available; no much larger clone lies one base away.

The receptor was derived from a woman of 80 years or more in good health. Sequencing was performed on blood.

The nucleotide sequence reads TGTGCCAGCAGTGAAGCCCCCAAGGGAACTGAAGCTTTCTTT. Translated, it reads CASSEAPKGTEAFF. The V and J segments used are TRBV25-1 and TRBJ1-1, with the D gene uncertain. V is reduced by 2 bases and J by 5 bases, leaving a spacing of 12 bases between them. The CDR3 spans 14 residues, from the cysteine through the phenylalanine. Of all the DNA, just the CDR3 is kept, 42 bases in frame from base 1. Based on the germline V gene, the CDR1 and CDR2 sequences are MGHDK and SYGVNS.